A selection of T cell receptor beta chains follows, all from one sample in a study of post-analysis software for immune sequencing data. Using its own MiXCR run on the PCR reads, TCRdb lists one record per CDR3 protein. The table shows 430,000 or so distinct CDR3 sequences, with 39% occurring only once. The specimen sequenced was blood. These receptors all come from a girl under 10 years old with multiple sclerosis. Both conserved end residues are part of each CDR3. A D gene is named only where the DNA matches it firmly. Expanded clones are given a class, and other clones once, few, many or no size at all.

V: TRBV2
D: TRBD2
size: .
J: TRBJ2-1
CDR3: CASSTLAGTAYNEQFF
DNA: TGTGCCAGCAGTACCTTAGCGGGGACGGCCTACAATGAGCAGTTCTTC

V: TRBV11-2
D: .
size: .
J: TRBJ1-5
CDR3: CASSREGSGAINQPQHF
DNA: TGTGCCAGCAGCCGAGAGGGATCGGGGGCGATCAATCAGCCCCAGCATTTT

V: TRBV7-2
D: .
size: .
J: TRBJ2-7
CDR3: CASSFVSVGSEQYF
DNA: TGTGCCAGCAGCTTCGTTAGCGTGGGAAGCGAGCAGTACTTC

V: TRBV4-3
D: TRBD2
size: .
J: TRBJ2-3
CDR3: CASSPIRAGTSRDTQYF
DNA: TGCGCCAGCAGCCCAATAAGAGCCGGGACTAGTAGAGATACGCAGTATTTT

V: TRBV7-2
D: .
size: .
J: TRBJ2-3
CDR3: CASSLFSRGSLSPHTQYF
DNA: TGTGCCAGCAGCTTATTTAGTCGCGGGTCTTTATCCCCTCATACGCAGTATTTT

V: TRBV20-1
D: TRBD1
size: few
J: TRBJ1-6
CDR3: CSAGDRTSNSPLHF
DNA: TGCAGTGCTGGGGACAGGACAAGCAATTCACCCCTCCACTTT

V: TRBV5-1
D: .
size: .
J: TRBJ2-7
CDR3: CASSQDSPPTYEQYF
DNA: TGCGCCAGCAGCCAAGACAGTCCTCCTACCTACGAGCAGTACTTC

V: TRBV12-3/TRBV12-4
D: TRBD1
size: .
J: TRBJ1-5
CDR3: CASRLAGTGHNQPQHF
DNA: TGTGCCAGCAGACTGGCCGGGACAGGGCACAATCAGCCCCAGCATTTT

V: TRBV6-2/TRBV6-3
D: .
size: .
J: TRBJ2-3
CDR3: CASSYYLPTSTDTQYF
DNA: TGTGCCAGCAGTTATTACCTACCCACTAGCACAGATACGCAGTATTTT

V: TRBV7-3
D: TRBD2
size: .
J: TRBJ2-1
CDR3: CASSLRAVGSGGGLYNEQFF
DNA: TGTGCCAGCAGCTTACGGGCTGTGGGTAGCGGGGGGGGCCTCTACAATGAGCAGTTCTTC

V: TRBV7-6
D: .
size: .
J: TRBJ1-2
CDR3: CASSLGSRAARNYGYTF
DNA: TGTGCCAGCAGCTTAGGTAGTAGGGCCGCTCGGAACTATGGCTACACCTTC

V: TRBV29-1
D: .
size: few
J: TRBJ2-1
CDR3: CSVEGTRGTYNEQFF
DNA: TGCAGCGTTGAAGGGACCAGGGGGACTTACAATGAGCAGTTCTTC

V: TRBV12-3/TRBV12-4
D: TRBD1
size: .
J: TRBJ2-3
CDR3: CASSPEGQVSTDTQYF
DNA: TGTGCCAGCAGTCCAGAGGGACAGGTTAGCACAGATACGCAGTATTTT

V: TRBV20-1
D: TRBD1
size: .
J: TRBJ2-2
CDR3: CSAHRQGNTGELFF
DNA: TGCAGTGCACACCGACAGGGGAACACCGGGGAGCTGTTTTTT

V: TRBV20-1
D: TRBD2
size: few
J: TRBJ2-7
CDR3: CSAGLAGTLISYEQYF
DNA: TGCAGTGCGGGACTAGCGGGTACCTTAATCTCCTACGAGCAGTACTTC

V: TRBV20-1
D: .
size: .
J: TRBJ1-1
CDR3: CSATGRKGTEAFF
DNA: TGCAGTGCTACGGGGCGGAAGGGCACTGAAGCTTTCTTT

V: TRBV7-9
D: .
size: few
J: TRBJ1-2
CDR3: CASSYPGSGSGYTF
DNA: TGTGCCAGCAGCTACCCGGGAAGCGGATCGGGCTACACCTTC

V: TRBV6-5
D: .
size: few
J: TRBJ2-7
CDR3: CASRHGRTGPHEQYF
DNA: TGTGCCAGCAGGCACGGCCGTACAGGGCCCCACGAGCAGTACTTC

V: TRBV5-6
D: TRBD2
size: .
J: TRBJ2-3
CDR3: CASSLWEGIGTDTQYF
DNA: TGTGCCAGCAGCTTGTGGGAGGGGATCGGGACAGATACGCAGTATTTT

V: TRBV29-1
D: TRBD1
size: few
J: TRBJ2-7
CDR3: CSVDGTGVNEQYF
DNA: TGCAGCGTTGACGGGACAGGGGTTAACGAGCAGTACTTC

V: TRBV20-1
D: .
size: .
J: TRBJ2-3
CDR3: CSAGRAGTSTDTQYF
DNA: TGCAGTGCCGGTAGGGCGGGTACTAGCACAGATACGCAGTATTTT

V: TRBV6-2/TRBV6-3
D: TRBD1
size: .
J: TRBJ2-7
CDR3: CASSPVDRGLHEQYF
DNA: TGTGCCAGCAGTCCCGTTGACAGGGGGCTCCACGAGCAGTACTTC

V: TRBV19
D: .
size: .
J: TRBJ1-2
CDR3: CASSTRGGGFYGYNF
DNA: TGTGCCAGTAGTACCCGAGGGGGGGGATTCTATGGCTACAACTTC

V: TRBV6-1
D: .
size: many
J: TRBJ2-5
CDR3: CASSEALETQYF
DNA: TGTGCCAGCAGTGAAGCTTTGGAGACCCAGTACTTC

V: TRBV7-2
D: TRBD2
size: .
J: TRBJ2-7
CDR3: CASSLGGLAGGPYEQYF
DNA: TGTGCCAGCAGCTTAGGGGGACTAGCGGGAGGGCCGTACGAGCAGTACTTC

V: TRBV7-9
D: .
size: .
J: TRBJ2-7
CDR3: CASSLGRTAYEQYF
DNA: TGTGCCAGCAGCTTAGGTAGGACAGCTTACGAGCAGTACTTC

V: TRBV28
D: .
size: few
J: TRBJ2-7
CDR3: CASSFAYSGKLFDEQYF
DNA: TGTGCCAGCAGTTTCGCTTACTCAGGGAAGTTGTTCGACGAGCAGTACTTC

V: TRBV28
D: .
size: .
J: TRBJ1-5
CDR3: CASSLTGTFLKPQHF
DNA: TGTGCCAGCAGTTTAACGGGAACTTTCTTAAAGCCCCAGCATTTT

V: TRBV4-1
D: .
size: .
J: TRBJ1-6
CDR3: CASSQEGVMGSSYNSPLHF
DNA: TGCGCCAGCAGCCAAGAGGGGGTGATGGGGAGCTCCTATAATTCACCCCTCCACTTT

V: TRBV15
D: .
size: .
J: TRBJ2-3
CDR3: CATSRPFNTDTQYF
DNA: TGTGCCACCAGCAGACCTTTCAACACAGATACGCAGTATTTT

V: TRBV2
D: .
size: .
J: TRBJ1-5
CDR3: CASSNLDSRNQPQHF
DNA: TGTGCCAGCAGTAATCTGGACAGTCGAAATCAGCCCCAGCATTTT

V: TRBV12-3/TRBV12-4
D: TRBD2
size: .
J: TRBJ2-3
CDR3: CASSLVSSGRPITTDTQYF
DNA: TGTGCCAGCAGTTTAGTGTCTAGCGGGAGGCCGATTACTACAGATACGCAGTATTTT

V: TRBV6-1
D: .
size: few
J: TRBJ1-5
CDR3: CASSAMIPQPQHF
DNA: TGTGCCAGCAGTGCTATGATCCCCCAGCCCCAGCATTTT

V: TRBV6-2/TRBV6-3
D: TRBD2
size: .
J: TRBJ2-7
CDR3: CASKPWLAGVGEQYF
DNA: TGTGCCAGCAAGCCCTGGCTAGCGGGAGTTGGCGAGCAGTACTTC

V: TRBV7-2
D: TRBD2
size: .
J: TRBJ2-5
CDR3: CASSSGLAGETQYF
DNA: TGTGCCAGCAGCTCGGGACTAGCGGGAGAGACCCAGTACTTC

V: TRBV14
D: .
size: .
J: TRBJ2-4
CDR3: CASSQELAKNIQYF
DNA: TGTGCCAGCAGCCAAGAGCTAGCCAAAAACATTCAGTACTTC

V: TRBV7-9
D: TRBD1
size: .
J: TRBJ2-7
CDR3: CASSQGQGVRNEQYF
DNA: TGTGCCAGCAGCCAGGGACAGGGGGTTAGGAACGAGCAGTACTTC

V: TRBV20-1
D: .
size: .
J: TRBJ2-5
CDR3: CSAPDAAQETQYF
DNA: TGCAGTGCCCCAGACGCGGCCCAAGAGACCCAGTACTTC

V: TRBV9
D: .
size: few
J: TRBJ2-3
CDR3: CASSPPYGDTQYF
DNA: TGTGCCAGCAGCCCTCCTTACGGGGATACGCAGTATTTT

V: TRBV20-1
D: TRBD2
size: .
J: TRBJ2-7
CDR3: CSAINRGGYEQYF
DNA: TGCAGTGCCATAAACCGGGGGGGCTACGAGCAGTACTTC

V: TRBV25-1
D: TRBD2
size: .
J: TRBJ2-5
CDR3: CASSEGLAGDTEQYF
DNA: TGTGCCAGCAGTGAGGGGCTAGCGGGAGATACTGAGCAGTACTTC

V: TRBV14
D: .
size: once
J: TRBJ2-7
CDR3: CASSRIEQYF
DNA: TGTGCCAGCAGCCGAATCGAGCAGTACTTC

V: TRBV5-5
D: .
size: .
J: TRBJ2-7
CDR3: CASSLGWAVRVQYF
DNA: TGTGCCAGCAGCTTGGGCTGGGCCGTTCGGGTCCAGTACTTC

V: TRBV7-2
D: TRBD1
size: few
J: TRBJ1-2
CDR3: CASSSRTGLIYGYTF
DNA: TGTGCCAGCAGCTCAAGGACAGGGTTAATCTATGGCTACACCTTC

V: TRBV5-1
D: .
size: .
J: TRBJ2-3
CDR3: CASRGVPLTDTQYF
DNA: TGCGCCAGCAGAGGGGTACCCCTCACAGATACGCAGTATTTT

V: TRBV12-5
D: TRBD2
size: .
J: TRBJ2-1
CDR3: CASGLAGTRTYNEQFF
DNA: TGTGCTAGTGGTTTGGCCGGGACTAGGACCTACAATGAGCAGTTCTTC

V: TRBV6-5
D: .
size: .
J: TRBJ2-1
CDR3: CASSYLTGVAHEQFF
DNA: TGTGCCAGCAGTTACCTCACGGGAGTCGCTCATGAGCAGTTCTTC

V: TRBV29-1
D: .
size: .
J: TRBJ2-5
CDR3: CSVEAMTNQETQYF
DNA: TGCAGCGTTGAGGCCATGACAAACCAAGAGACCCAGTACTTC

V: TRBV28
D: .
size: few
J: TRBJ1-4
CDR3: CASSFGGRGNEKLFF
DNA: TGTGCCAGCAGTTTTGGTGGCAGAGGAAATGAAAAACTGTTTTTT

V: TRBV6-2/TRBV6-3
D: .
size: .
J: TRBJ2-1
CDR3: CASTPTPSLNIFGSEQFF
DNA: TGTGCCAGCACCCCCACACCCTCCTTAAATATTTTCGGGTCAGAGCAGTTCTTC

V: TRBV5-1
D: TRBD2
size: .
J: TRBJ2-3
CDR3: CASSPGLAGLTDTQYF
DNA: TGCGCCAGCAGCCCAGGACTAGCGGGGCTCACAGATACGCAGTATTTT